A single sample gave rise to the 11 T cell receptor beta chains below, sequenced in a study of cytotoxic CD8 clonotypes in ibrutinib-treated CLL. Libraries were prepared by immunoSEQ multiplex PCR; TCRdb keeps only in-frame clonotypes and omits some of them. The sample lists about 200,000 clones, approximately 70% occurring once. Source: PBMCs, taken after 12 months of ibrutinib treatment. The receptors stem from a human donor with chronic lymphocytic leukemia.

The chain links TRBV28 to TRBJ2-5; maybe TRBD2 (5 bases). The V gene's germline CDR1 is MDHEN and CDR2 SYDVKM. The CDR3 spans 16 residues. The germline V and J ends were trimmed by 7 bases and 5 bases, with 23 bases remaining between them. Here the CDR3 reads CASKYEGSDGGETQYF. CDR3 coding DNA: TGTGCCAGCAAATACGAGGGATCGGACGGTGGGGAGACCCAGTACTTC.

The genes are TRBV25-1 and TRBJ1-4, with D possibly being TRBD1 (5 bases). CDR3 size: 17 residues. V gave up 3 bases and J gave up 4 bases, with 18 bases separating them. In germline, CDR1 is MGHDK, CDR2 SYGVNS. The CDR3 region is CASSDRIIRDGNEKLFF. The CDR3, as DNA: TGTGCCAGCAGTGACAGGATAATCCGGGACGGTAATGAAAAACTGTTTTTT.

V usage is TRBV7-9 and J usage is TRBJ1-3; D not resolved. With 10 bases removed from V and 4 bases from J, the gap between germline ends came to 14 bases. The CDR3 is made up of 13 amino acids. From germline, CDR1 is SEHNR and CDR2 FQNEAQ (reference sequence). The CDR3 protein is CATRLTEGNTIYF. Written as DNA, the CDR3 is TGTGCCACCAGGCTTACGGAGGGAAACACCATATATTTT.

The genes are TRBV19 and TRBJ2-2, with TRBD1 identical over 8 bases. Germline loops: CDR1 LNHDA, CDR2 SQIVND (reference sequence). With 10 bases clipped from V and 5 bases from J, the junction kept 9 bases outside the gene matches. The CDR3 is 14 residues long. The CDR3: CATRGQGGTGELFF. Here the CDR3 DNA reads TGTGCCACCCGAGGACAGGGCGGAACCGGGGAGCTGTTTTTT.

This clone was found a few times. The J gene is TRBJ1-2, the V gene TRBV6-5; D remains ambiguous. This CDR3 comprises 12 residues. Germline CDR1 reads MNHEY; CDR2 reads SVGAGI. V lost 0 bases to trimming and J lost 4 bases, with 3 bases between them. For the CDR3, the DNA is TGTGCCAGCAGTTACTCCGGCTATGGCTACACCTTC. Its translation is CASSYSGYGYTF.

The CDR3 nucleotides are TGTGCCAGCGAGGAGGGGGCAGGGAATTCACCCCTCCACTTT. Its protein product is CASEEGAGNSPLHF. The J gene is TRBJ1-6, the V gene TRBV6-1; TRBD1 aligns across 7 bases. CDR1 and CDR2 (germline): MNHNS, SASEGT. The CDR3 extends over 14 amino acids. Trimming at V came to 8 bases and at J to 7 bases, leaving 8 bases not matched to a gene.

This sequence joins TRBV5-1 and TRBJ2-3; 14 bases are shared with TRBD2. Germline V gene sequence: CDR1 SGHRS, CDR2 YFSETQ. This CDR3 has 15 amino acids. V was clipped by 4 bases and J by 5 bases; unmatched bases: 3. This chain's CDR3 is CASSLTSGRVDTQYF. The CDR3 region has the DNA TGCGCCAGCAGCCTGACTAGCGGGAGGGTAGATACGCAGTATTTT.

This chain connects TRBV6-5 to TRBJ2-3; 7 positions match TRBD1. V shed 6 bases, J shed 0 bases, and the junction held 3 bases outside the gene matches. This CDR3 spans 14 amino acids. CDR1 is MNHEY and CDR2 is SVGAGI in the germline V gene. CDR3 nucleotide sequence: TGTGCCAGCAGCGACAGGGCTAGCACAGATACGCAGTATTTT. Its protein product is CASSDRASTDTQYF.

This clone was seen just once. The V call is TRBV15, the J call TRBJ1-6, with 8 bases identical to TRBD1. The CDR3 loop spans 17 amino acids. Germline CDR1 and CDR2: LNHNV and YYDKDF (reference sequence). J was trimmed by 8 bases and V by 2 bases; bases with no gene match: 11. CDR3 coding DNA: TGTGCCACCAGCAGACTGTTGAGGACAGGGTTCCATTCACCCCTCCACTTT. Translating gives CATSRLLRTGFHSPLHF.

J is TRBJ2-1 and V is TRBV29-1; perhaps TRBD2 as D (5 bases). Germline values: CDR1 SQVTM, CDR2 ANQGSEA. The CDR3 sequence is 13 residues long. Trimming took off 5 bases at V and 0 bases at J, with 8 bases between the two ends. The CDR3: CSVRGYSYNEQFF. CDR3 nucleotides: TGCAGCGTTCGCGGGTACTCCTACAATGAGCAGTTCTTC.

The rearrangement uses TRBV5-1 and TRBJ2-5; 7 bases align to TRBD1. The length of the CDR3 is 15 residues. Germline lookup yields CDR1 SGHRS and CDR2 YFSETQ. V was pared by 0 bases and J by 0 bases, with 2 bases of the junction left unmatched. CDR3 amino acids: CASSLGDRDQETQYF. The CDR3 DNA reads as TGCGCCAGCAGCTTGGGCGACAGGGACCAAGAGACCCAGTACTTC. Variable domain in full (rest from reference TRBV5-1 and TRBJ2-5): KAGVTQTPRYLIKTRGQQVTLSCSPISGHRSVSWYQQTPGQGLQFLFEYFSETQRNKGNFPGRFSGRQFSNSRSEMNVSTLELGDSALYLCASSLGDRDQETQYFGPGTRLLVL.